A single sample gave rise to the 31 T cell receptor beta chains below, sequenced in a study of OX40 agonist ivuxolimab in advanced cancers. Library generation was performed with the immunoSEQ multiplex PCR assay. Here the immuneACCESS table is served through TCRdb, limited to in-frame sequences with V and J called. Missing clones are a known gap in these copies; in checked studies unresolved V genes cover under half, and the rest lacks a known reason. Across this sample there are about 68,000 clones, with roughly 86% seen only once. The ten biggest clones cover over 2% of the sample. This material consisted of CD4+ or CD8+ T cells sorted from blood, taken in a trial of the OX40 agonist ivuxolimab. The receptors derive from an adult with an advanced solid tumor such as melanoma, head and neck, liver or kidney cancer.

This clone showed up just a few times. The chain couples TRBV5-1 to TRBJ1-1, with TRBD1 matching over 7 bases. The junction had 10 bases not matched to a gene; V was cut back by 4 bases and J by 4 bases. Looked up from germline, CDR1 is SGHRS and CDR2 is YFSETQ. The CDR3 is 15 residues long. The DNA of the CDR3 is TGCGCCAGCAGCACCGTAACAGGGGTGGGCACTGAAGCTTTCTTT. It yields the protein CASSTVTGVGTEAFF. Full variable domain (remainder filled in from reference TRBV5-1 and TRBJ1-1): KAGVTQTPRYLIKTRGQQVTLSCSPISGHRSVSWYQQTPGQGLQFLFEYFSETQRNKGNFPGRFSGRQFSNSRSEMNVSTLELGDSALYLCASSTVTGVGTEAFFGQGTRLTVV.

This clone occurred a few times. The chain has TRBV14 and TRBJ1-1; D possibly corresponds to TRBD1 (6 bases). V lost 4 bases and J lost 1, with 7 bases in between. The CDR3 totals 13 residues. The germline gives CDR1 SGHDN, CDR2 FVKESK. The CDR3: CASSLDRNTEAFF. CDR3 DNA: TGTGCCAGCAGCCTGGACAGGAACACTGAAGCTTTCTTT.

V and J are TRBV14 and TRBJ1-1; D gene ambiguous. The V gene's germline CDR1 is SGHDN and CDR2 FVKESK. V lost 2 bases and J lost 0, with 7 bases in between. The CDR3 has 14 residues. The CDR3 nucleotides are TGTGCCAGCAGCCAAAGGAAAATGAACACTGAAGCTTTCTTT. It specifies CASSQRKMNTEAFF.

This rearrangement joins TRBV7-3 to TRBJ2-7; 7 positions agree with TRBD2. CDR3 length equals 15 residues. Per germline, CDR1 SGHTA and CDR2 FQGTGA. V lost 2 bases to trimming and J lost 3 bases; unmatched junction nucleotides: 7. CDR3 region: CASSLQASGFYEQYF. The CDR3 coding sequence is TGTGCCAGCAGCTTACAGGCTAGCGGTTTCTACGAGCAGTACTTC.

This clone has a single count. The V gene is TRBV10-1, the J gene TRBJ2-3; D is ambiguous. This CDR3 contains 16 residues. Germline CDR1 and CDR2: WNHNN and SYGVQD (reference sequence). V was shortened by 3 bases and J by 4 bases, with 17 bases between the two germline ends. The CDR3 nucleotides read TGCGCCAGCAGTGATGCCCCCCACCCTGGGGCAGATACGCAGTATTTT. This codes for CASSDAPHPGADTQYF.

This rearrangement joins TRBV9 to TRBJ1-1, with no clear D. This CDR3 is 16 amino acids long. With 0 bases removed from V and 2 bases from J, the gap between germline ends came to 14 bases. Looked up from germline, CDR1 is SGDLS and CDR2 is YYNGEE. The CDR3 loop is CASSVGPPLANTEAFF. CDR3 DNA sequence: TGTGCCAGCAGCGTAGGGCCCCCGTTAGCAAACACTGAAGCTTTCTTT.

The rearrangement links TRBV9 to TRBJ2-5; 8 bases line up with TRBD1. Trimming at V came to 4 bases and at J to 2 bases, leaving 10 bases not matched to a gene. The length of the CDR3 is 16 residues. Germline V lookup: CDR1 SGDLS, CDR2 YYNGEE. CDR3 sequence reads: CASSTGIDRGQETQYF. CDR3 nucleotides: TGTGCCAGCAGCACCGGCATCGACAGGGGTCAAGAGACCCAGTACTTC.

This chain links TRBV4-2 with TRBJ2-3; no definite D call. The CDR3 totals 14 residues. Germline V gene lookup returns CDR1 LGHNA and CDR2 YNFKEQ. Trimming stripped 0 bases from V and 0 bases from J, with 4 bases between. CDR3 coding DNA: TGTGCCAGCAGCCAAGATCGTAGCACAGATACGCAGTATTTT. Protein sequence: CASSQDRSTDTQYF.

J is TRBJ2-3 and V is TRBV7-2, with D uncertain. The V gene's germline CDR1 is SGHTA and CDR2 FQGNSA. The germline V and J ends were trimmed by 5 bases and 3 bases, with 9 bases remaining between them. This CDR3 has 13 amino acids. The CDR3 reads CASSHGITDTQYF. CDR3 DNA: TGTGCCAGCAGCCACGGCATAACAGATACGCAGTATTTT.

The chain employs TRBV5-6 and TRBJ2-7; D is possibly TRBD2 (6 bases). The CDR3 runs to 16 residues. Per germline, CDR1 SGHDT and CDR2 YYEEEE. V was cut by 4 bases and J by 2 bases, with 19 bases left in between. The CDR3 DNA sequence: TGTGCCAGCAGCGGAGTTGGGGGGTTAACGACCTACGAGCAGTACTTC. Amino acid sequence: CASSGVGGLTTYEQYF. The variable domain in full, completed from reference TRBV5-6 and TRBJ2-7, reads DAGVTQSPTHLIKTRGQQVTLRCSPKSGHDTVSWYQQALGQGPQFIFQYYEEEERQRGNFPDRFSGHQFPNYSSELNVNALLLGDSALYLCASSGVGGLTTYEQYFGPGTRLTVT.

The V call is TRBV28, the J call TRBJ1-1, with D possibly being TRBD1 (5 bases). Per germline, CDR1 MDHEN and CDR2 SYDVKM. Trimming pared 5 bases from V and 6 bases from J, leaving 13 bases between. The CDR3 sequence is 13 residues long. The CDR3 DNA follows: TGTGCCAGCAGTGGGACCCCCATCCCTGAAGCTTTCTTT. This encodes CASSGTPIPEAFF. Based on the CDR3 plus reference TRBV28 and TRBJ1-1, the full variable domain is DVKVTQSSRYLVKRTGEKVFLECVQDMDHENMFWYRQDPGLGLRLIYFSYDVKMKEKGDIPEGYSVSREKKERFSLILESASTNQTSMYLCASSGTPIPEAFFGQGTRLTVV.

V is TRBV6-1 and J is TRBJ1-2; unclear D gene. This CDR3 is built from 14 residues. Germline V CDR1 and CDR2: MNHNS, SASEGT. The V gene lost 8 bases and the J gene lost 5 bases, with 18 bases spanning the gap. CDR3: CASQFEGRLYGYTF. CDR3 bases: TGTGCCAGCCAGTTTGAGGGCAGATTGTATGGCTACACCTTC.

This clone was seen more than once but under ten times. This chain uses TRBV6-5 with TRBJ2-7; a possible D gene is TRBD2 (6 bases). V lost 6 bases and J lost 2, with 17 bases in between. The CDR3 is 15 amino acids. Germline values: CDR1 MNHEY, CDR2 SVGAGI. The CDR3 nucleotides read TGTGCCAGCAGGGGGATAGGGGCGGGAACCTACGAGCAGTACTTC. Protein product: CASRGIGAGTYEQYF.

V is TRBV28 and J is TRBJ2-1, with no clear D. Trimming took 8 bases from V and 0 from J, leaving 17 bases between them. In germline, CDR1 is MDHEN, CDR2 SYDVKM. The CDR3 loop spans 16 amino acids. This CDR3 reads CASRNTRVSSYNEQFF. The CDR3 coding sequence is TGTGCCAGCCGTAATACTCGGGTTAGCTCCTACAATGAGCAGTTCTTC. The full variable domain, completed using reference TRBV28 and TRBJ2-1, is DVKVTQSSRYLVKRTGEKVFLECVQDMDHENMFWYRQDPGLGLRLIYFSYDVKMKEKGDIPEGYSVSREKKERFSLILESASTNQTSMYLCASRNTRVSSYNEQFFGPGTRLTVL.

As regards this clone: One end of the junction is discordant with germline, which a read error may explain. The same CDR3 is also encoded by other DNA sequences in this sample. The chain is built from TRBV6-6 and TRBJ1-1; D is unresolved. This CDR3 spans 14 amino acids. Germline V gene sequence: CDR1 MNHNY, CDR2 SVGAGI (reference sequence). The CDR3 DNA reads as TGTGCCAGCAACGGGAGAACAGTGAACACTGAAGCCTTCTTT. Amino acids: CASNGRTVNTEAFF.

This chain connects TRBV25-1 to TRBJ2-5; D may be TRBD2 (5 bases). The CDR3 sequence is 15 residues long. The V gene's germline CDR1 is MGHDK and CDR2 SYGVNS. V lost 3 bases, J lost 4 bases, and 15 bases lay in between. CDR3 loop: CASSDYGVTGETQYF. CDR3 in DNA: TGTGCCAGCAGTGATTACGGGGTTACGGGAGAGACCCAGTACTTC.

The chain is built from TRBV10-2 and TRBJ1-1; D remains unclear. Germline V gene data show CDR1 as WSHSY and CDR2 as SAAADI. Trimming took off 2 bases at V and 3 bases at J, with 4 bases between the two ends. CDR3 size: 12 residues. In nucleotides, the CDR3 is TGCGCCAGCAGTGAGGGGGACACTGAAGCTTTCTTT. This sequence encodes CASSEGDTEAFF.

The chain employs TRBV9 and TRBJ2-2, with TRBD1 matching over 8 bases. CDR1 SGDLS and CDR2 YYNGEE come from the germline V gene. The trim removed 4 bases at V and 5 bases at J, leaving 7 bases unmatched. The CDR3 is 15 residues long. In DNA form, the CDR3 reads TGTGCCAGCAGCATCCAGGGGGCAGGGACCGGGGAGCTGTTTTTT. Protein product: CASSIQGAGTGELFF.

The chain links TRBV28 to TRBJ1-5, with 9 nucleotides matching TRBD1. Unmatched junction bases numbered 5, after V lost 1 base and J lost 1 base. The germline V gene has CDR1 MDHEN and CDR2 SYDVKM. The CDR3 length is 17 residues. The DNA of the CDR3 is TGTGCCAGCAGTTTATTCCTGGGACAGGGCAGCAATCAGCCCCAGCATTTT. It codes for CASSLFLGQGSNQPQHF.

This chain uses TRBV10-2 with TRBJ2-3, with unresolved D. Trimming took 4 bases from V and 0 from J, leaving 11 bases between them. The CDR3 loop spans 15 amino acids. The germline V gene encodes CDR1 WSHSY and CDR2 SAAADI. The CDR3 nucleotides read TGCGCCAGCAGTGTTGGGCGCATAAGCACAGATACGCAGTATTTT. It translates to CASSVGRISTDTQYF.

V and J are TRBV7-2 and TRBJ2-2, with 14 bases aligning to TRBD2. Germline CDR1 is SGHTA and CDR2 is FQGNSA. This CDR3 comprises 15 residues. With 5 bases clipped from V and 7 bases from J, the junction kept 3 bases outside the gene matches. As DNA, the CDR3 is TGTGCCAGCAGCCGGACTAGCGGGGGGCTCGGGGAGCTGTTTTTT. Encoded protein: CASSRTSGGLGELFF.

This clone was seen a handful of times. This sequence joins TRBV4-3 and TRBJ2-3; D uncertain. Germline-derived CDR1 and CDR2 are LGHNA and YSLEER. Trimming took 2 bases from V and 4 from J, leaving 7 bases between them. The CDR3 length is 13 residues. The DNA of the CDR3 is TGCGCCAGCAGCCAACGTTACGCAGATACGCAGTATTTT. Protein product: CASSQRYADTQYF.

CDR3 in DNA: TGTGCCAGCAGAACACGACAAGTTGCGGGGGAGCAGTACTTC. Protein product: CASRTRQVAGEQYF. This chain connects TRBV6-6 to TRBJ2-7; possible D gene TRBD2, 6 bases. The CDR3 sequence is 14 residues long. V was cut by 6 bases and J by 7 bases, with 19 bases left in between. Germline V gives CDR1 MNHNY, CDR2 SVGAGI (reference sequence).

The CDR3 loop reads CASSPLGQGQRGANVLTF. The CDR3 nucleotides are TGTGCCAGCTCACCATTGGGTCAGGGGCAACGGGGGGCCAACGTCCTGACTTTC. V usage is TRBV18 and J usage is TRBJ2-6; perhaps TRBD1 as D (6 bases). Germline lookup yields CDR1 KGHSH and CDR2 LQKENI. This CDR3 has 18 amino acids. The germline V and J ends were trimmed by 2 bases and 4 bases, with 18 bases remaining between them.

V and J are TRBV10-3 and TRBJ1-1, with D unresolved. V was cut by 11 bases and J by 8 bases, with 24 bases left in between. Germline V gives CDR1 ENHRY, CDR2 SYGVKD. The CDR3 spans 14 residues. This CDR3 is CASKDPQDEQEAFF. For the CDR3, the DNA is TGTGCCTCAAAGGACCCGCAGGACGAGCAAGAAGCTTTCTTT.

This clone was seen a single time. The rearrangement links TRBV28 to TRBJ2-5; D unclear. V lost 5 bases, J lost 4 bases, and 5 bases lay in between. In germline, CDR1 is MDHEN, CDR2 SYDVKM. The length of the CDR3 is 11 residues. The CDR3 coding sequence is TGTGCCAGCAGTAGGACAGAGACCCAGTACTTC. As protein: CASSRTETQYF.

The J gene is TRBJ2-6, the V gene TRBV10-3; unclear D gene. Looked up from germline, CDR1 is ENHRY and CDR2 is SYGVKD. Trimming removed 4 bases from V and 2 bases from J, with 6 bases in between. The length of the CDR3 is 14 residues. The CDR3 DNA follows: TGTGCCATCAGTGTGGGGACTGGGGCCAACGTCCTGACTTTC. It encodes CAISVGTGANVLTF.

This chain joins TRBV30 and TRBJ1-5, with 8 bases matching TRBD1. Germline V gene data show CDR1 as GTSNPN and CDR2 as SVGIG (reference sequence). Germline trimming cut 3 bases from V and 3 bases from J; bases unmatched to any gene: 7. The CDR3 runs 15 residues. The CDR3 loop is CAWRRWGQVNQPQHF. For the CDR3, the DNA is TGTGCCTGGAGAAGATGGGGACAGGTCAATCAGCCCCAGCATTTT.

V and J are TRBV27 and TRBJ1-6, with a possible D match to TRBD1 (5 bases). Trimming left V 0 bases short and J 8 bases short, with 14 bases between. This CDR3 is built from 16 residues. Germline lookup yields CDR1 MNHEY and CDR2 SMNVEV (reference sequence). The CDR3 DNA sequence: TGTGCCAGCAGTTTATCCCCCTCAGGGAGGGATTCACCCCTCCACTTT. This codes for CASSLSPSGRDSPLHF.

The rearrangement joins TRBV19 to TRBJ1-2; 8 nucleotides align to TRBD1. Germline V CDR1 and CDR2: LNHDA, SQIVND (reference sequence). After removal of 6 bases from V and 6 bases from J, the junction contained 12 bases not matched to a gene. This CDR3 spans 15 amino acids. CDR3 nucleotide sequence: TGTGCCAGTAGGGCCCCTGTCAGGGGGCAGGATGGCTACACCTTC. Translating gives CASRAPVRGQDGYTF. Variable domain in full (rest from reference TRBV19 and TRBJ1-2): DGGITQSPKYLFRKEGQNVTLSCEQNLNHDAMYWYRQDPGQGLRLIYYSQIVNDFQKGDIAEGYSVSREKKESFPLTVTSAQKNPTAFYLCASRAPVRGQDGYTFGSGTRLTVV.

The CDR3 is CASRKASGRAHEQFF. In DNA, the CDR3 is TGTGCCAGTAGAAAGGCTAGCGGGAGGGCCCATGAGCAGTTCTTC. The V call is TRBV19, the J call TRBJ2-1, with TRBD2 matching over 12 bases. This CDR3 has 15 amino acids. V was clipped by 6 bases and J by 8 bases; unmatched bases: 8. Germline V gene lookup returns CDR1 LNHDA and CDR2 SQIVND (reference sequence).